This T cell receptor beta chain was obtained from a study of blood T cell repertoires in COVID-19 (dated by TCRdb to the early 2020s). The study in broad terms: The collaborator samples originated in the United States, Italy and Spain and spanned the acute and convalescent phases of COVID-19. The prospective study material was composed of cDNA or gDNA derived from T cells, B-cell-depleted T cells, or PBMCs. The dataset comprised deeply sampled blood TCRbeta repertoires from subjects exposed to, actively infected with, or recovered from COVID-19. The repertoires were made available in a free public database intended to serve as a resource for research on the immune response to SARS-CoV-2. Samples came from the ongoing ImmuneRACE study (first 160 participants) plus 1,254 subjects from 6 global collaborators. The sample metadata nearly always contained a de-identified subject ID, COVID-19 status, age in years and sex. Where HLA class I and class II types were available, the types were taken from metadata supplied by the sample provider, not from assay-based typing. What the work shows at the level of the full study, not this receptor alone: Clinical and demographic metadata were provided uncurated, with the amount varying by source and participant.

Of note for this clone: What this receptor recognizes is not known. Per-base quality was not reported, and no clone a single base away is much larger than it.

The immunoSEQ Assay, a bias-controlled multiplex PCR, was used to amplify TCRbeta CDR3 regions from genomic DNA. For the original study's pipeline: Nucleated cell counts per sample were estimated from amplification of reference gene primers within the assay. To quantify the absolute abundance of each unique TCRbeta CDR3 rearrangement, sequence reads were collapsed and filtered. For each sample, productive Simpson clonality was calculated by taking the square root of Simpson's diversity index across productive rearrangements. This is the immuneACCESS table as TCRdb keeps it, with only in-frame sequences that have V and J called. A part of the clones is gone; compared with another copy, unresolved V genes explain less than half, and the rest is unexplained. The DNA gave D and trimming, while V, J and clone size come from that table. This sample is represented by about 46,000 clones; approximately 86% of them were singletons. The ten top clones hold 15% to 20% of the sample.

Collaborating institutions collected whole blood in K2EDTA tubes following their own protocols. Collaborator samples were shipped for TCRbeta analysis as frozen whole blood, isolated PBMCs, or DNA extracted from either sample type. V and J are truncated by 4 bases and 4 bases respectively, leaving an intervening sequence of 9 bases. The CDR3 measures 13 amino acids from cysteine to phenylalanine. Of the read, only the CDR3 DNA is kept; its 39 bases are in frame from base 1. The clonotype comes from a man between 60 and 75 years old with active or convalescent COVID-19. Sequences were obtained from peripheral blood. The V and J genes are TRBV5-3 and TRBJ2-1; the D gene remains uncertain. TRBV5-3 is classed as an ORF, of uncertain function. The DNA reads as follows: TGTGCCAGAAGCCCTATCGGGTACAATGAGCAGTTCTTC. This encodes CARSPIGYNEQFF.